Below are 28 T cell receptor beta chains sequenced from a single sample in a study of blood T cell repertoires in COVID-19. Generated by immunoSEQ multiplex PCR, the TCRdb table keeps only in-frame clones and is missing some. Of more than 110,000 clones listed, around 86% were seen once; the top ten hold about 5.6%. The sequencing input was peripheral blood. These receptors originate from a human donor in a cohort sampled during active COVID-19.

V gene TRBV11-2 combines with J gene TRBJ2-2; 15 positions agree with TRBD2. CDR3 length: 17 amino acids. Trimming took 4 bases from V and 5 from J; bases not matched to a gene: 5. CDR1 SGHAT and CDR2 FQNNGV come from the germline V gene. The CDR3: CASSSPGLAGGTGELFF. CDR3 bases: TGTGCCAGCAGCTCACCGGGACTAGCGGGAGGAACCGGGGAGCTGTTTTTT.

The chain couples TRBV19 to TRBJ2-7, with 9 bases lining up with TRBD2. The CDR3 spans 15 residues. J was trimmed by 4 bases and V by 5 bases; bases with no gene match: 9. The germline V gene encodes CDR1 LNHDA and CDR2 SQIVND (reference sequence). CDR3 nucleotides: TGTGCCAGTAGTGAGACTAGCGGAAAGATTTACGAGCAGTACTTC. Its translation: CASSETSGKIYEQYF.

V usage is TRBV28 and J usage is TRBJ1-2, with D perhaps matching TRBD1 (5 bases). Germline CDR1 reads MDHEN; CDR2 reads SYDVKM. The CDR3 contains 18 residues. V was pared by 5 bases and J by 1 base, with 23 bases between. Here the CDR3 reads CASSPYYWTGDYNYGYTF. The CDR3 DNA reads TGTGCCAGCAGTCCCTACTATTGGACGGGGGATTATAACTATGGCTACACCTTC.

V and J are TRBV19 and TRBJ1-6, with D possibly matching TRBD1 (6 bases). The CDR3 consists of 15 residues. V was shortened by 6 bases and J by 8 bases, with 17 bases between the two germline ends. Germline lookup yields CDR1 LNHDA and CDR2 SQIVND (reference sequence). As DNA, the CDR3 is TGTGCCAGTAGAGATCGGACAGAAGGGTATTCACCCCTCCACTTT. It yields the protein CASRDRTEGYSPLHF. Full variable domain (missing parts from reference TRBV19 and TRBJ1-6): DGGITQSPKYLFRKEGQNVTLSCEQNLNHDAMYWYRQDPGQGLRLIYYSQIVNDFQKGDIAEGYSVSREKKESFPLTVTSAQKNPTAFYLCASRDRTEGYSPLHFGNGTRLTVT.

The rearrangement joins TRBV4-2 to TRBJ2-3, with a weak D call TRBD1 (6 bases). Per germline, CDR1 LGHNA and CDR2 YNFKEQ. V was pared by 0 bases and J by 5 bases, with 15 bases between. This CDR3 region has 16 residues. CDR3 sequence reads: CASSQEVSEGGDTQYF. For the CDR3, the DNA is TGTGCCAGCAGCCAAGAGGTTTCGGAAGGGGGAGATACGCAGTATTTT.

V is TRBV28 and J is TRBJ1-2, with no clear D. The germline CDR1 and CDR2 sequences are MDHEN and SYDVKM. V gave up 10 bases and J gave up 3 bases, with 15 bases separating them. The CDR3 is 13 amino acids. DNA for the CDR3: TGTGCCACCTCCCCGGCACAGCACTATGGCTACACCTTC. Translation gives CATSPAQHYGYTF.

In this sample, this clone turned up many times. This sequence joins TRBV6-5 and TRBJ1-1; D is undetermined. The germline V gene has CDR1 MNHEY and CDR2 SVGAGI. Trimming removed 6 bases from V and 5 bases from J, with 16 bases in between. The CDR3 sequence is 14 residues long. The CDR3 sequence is CASRDYLGRTEAFF. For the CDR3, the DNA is TGTGCCAGCAGGGACTACCTGGGGAGGACTGAAGCTTTCTTT.

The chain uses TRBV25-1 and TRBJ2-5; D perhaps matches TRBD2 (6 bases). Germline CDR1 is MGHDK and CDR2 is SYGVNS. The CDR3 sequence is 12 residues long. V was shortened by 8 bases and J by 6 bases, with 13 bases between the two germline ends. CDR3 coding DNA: TGTGCCAGCGCTCTAGGGAGGCAGACCCAGTACTTC. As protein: CASALGRQTQYF.

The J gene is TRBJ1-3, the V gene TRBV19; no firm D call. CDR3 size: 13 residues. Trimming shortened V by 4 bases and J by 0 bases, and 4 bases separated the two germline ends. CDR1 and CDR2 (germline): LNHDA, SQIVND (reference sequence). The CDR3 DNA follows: TGTGCCAGTAGTACGTACTCTGGAAACACCATATATTTT. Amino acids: CASSTYSGNTIYF.

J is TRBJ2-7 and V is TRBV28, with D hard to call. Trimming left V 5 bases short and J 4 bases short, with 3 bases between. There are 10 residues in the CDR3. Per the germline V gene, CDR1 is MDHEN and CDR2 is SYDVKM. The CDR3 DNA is TGTGCCAGCAGTCGTTACGAGCAGTACTTC. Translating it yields CASSRYEQYF.

The CDR3 loop reads CASSAEGRDYEQYF. DNA of the CDR3: TGTGCCAGCAGCGCGGAAGGCAGGGACTACGAGCAGTACTTC. The rearrangement joins TRBV9 to TRBJ2-7; maybe TRBD1 (5 bases). There are 14 residues in the CDR3. V was cut by 3 bases and J by 3 bases, with 13 bases left in between. CDR1 and CDR2 (germline): SGDLS, YYNGEE.

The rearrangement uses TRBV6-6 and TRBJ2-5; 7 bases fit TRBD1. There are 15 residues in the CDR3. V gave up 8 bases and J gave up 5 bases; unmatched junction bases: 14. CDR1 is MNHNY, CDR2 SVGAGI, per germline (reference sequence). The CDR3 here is CASGLPGTAGETQYF. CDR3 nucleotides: TGTGCCAGCGGGCTACCCGGGACAGCCGGGGAGACCCAGTACTTC.

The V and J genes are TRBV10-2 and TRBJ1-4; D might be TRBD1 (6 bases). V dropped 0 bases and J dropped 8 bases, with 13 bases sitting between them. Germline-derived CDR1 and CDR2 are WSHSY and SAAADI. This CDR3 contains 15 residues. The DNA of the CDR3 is TGCGCCAGCAGTGAGTCAAGGGGGATCTCGGAAAAACTGTTTTTT. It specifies CASSESRGISEKLFF.

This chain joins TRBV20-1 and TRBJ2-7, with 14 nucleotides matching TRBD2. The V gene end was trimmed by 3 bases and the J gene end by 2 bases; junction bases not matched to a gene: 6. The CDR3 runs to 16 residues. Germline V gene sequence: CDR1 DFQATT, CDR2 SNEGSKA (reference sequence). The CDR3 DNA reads TGCAGTGCTAGTGGGACTAGCGGGAGACTGGCCTACGAGCAGTACTTC. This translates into CSASGTSGRLAYEQYF.

DNA for the CDR3: TGTGCCAGCAGCTTAATAGCGGAGACCCAGTACTTC. It translates to CASSLIAETQYF. This sequence joins TRBV11-2 and TRBJ2-5, with D possibly being TRBD2 (5 bases). CDR1 is SGHAT, CDR2 FQNNGV, per germline. The CDR3 extends over 12 amino acids. The V and J ends lost 2 bases and 5 bases respectively, with 6 bases between them.

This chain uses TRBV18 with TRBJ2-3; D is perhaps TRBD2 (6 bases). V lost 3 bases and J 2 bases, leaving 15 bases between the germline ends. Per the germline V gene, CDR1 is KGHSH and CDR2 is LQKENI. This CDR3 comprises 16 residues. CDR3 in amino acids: CASSPGRAGFTDTQYF. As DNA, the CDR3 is TGTGCCAGCTCACCCGGGCGAGCGGGTTTCACAGATACGCAGTATTTT.

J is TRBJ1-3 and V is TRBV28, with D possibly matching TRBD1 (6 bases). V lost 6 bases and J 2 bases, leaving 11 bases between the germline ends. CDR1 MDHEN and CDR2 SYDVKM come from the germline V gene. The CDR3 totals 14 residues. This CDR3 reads CASSPQGTGNTIYF. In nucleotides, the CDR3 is TGTGCCAGCAGCCCGCAGGGGACTGGAAACACCATATATTTT. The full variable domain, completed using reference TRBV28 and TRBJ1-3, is DVKVTQSSRYLVKRTGEKVFLECVQDMDHENMFWYRQDPGLGLRLIYFSYDVKMKEKGDIPEGYSVSREKKERFSLILESASTNQTSMYLCASSPQGTGNTIYFGEGSWLTVV.

The CDR3, as DNA: TGTGCCAGCAGCCAGACTAGAGGTGCCTACGAGCAGTACTTC. Translating gives CASSQTRGAYEQYF. This chain connects TRBV11-3 to TRBJ2-7, with D perhaps matching TRBD2 (6 bases). This CDR3 region has 14 residues. Germline V CDR1 and CDR2: SGHNT, YENEEA. V lost 5 bases and J lost 2, with 13 bases in between.

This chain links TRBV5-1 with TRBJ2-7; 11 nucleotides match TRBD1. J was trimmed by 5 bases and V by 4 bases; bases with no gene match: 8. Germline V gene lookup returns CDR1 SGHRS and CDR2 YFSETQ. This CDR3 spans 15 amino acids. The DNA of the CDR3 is TGCGCCAGCAGCAACGGACAGGGGGCGCTTAACGAGCAGTACTTC. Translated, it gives CASSNGQGALNEQYF.

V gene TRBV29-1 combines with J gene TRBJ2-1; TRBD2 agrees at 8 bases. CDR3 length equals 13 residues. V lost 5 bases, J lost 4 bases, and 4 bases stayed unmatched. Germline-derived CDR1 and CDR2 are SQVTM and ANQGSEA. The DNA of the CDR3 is TGCAGCGTTCAGACTAGCGAGTACAATGAGCAGTTCTTC. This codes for CSVQTSEYNEQFF.

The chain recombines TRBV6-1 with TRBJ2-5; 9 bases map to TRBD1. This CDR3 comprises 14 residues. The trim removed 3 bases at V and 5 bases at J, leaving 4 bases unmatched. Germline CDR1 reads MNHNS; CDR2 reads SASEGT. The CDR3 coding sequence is TGTGCCAGCAGTGAGGACAGGGGCCGGGAGACCCAGTACTTC. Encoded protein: CASSEDRGRETQYF.

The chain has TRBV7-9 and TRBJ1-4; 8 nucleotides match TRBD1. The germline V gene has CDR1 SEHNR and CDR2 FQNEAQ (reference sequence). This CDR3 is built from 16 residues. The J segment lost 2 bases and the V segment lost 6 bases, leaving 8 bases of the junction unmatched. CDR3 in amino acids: CASSLSRTGTNEKLFF. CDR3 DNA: TGTGCCAGCAGTCTCTCCCGGACAGGGACTAATGAAAAACTGTTTTTT.

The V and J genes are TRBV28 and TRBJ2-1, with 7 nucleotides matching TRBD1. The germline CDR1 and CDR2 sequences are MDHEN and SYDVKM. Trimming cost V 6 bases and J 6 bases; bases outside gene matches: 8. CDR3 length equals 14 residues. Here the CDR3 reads CASSRTDRANEQFF. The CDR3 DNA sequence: TGTGCCAGCAGCCGGACCGACAGGGCCAATGAGCAGTTCTTC.

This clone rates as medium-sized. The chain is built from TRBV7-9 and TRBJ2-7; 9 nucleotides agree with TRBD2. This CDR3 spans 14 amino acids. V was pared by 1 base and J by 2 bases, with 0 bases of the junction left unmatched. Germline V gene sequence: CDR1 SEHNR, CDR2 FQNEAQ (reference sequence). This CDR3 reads CASSLVAGAYEQYF. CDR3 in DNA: TGTGCCAGCAGCTTAGTAGCGGGAGCCTACGAGCAGTACTTC.

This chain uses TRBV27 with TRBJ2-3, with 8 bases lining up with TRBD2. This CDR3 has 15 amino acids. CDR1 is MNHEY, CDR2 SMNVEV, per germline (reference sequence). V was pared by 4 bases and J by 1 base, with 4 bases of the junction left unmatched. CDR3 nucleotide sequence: TGTGCCAGCAGTTCTCCGGGACTAGGCACAGATACGCAGTATTTT. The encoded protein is CASSSPGLGTDTQYF.

The CDR3 sequence is CASSQERQVGELFF. Written as DNA, the CDR3 is TGCGCCAGCAGCCAAGAGAGACAGGTCGGGGAGCTGTTTTTT. V gene TRBV4-1 combines with J gene TRBJ2-2; tentatively, D is TRBD1 (6 bases). Germline CDR1 MGHRA, CDR2 YSYEKL. The V gene lost 0 bases and the J gene lost 7 bases, with 9 bases spanning the gap. The CDR3 is 14 residues long.

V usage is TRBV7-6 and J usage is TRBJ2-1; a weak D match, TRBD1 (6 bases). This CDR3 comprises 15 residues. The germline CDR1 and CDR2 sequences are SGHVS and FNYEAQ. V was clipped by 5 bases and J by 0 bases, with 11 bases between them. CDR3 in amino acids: CASSPTGNSYNEQFF. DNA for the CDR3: TGTGCCAGCAGCCCCACAGGGAACTCCTACAATGAGCAGTTCTTC.

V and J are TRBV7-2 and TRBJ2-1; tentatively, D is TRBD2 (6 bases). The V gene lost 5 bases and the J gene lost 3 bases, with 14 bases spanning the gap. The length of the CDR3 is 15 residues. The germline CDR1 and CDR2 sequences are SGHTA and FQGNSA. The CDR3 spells CASSTSSVVYNEQFF. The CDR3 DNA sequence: TGTGCCAGCAGCACCTCTAGCGTCGTCTACAATGAGCAGTTCTTC.